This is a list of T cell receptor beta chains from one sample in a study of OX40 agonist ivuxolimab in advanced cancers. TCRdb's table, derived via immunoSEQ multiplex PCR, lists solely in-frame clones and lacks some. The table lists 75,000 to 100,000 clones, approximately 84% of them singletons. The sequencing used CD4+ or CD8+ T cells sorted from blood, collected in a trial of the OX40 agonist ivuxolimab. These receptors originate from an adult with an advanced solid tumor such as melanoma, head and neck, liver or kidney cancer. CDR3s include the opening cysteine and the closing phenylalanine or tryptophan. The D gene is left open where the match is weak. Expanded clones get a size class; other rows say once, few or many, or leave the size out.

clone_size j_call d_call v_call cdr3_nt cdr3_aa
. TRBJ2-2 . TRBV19 TGTGCCAGTAGTATCCGGACAGTGCTTAACACCGGGGAGCTGTTTTTT CASSIRTVLNTGELFF
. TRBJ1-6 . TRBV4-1 TGCGCCAGCAGCCAAGACAGGGTTTCACCCCTCCACTTT CASSQDRVSPLHF
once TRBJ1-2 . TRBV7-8 TGTGCCAGCAGCTTAACCGAGTTCTATGGCTACACCTTC CASSLTEFYGYTF
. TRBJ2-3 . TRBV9 TGTGCCAGCAGCGCCCCTTACGGCAGGCATAGCACAGATACGCAGTATTTT CASSAPYGRHSTDTQYF
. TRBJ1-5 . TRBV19 TGTGCCAGTAGTATACACAGGCATCAGCCCCAGCATTTT CASSIHRHQPQHF
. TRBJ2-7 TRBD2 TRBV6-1 TGTGCCAGCACCCCCGGCGGGAGTCCCTACGAGCAGTACTTC CASTPGGSPYEQYF
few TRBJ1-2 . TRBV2 TGTGCCAGCAGTGGGAGTTTGGATGGCTACACCTTC CASSGSLDGYTF
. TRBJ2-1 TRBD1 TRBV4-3 TGCGCCAGCAGCCCCTTGGAAGGGACAGGTTACAATGAGCAGTTCTTC CASSPLEGTGYNEQFF
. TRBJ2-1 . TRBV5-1 TGCGCCAGCAGCTTTTCTAGCGAGAGCTCCTACAATGAGCAGTTCTTC CASSFSSESSYNEQFF
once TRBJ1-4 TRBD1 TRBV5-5 TGTGCCAGCAGCCCCGGACAGGTCGGTTGGGATGAAAAACTGTTTTTT CASSPGQVGWDEKLFF
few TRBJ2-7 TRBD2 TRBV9 TGTGCCAGCAGCACCGGGACTAGGTCCTACGAGCAGTACTTC CASSTGTRSYEQYF
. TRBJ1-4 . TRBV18 TGTGCCAGCTCACCCAGAAACACGATAACAACTAATGAAAAACTGTTTTTT CASSPRNTITTNEKLFF
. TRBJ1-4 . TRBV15 TGTGCCACCAGCAAAGGGGGTGGAGAAAAACTGTTTTTT CATSKGGGEKLFF
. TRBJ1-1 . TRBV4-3 TGCGCCAGCAGCCAAGATGTGAGCACTGAAGCTTTCTTT CASSQDVSTEAFF
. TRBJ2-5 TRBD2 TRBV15 TGTGCCACCAGCCCAGAGGTCCTTCATAGCGGGAGCACAGAGACCCAGTACTTC CATSPEVLHSGSTETQYF
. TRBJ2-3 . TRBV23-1 TGCGCCAGCAGTCACCCCGGGTCGAGGACAGGCACAGATACGCAGTATTTT CASSHPGSRTGTDTQYF